The source of this T cell receptor beta chain is a study of cytomegalovirus exposure and HLA in healthy donors. General study results and limits: Analysis performed later found 16,000 or so TCR beta sequences associated with HLA alleles at 0.05 false discovery rate. The authors later found TCR association rates varying by HLA locus, with DRB1 most and HLA-C fewest.

All the people who gave samples were healthy bone marrow donors. Concerning this clone: Antigen unknown.

The V gene's germline CDR1 is SGHRS and CDR2 YFSETQ. The CDR3 loop spans 15 amino acids. The ends were cut back, 4 bases at V and 1 base at J, with 14 bases in the middle. With 60 Vbeta and 13 Jbeta primers, the PCR was carried out. Original handling: An analysis that came later counted tens of millions of unique TCR beta chains, roughly 11 million shared. Generated by immunoSEQ multiplex PCR, the TCRdb table keeps only in-frame clones and is missing some. That table is the source of V, J and clone size, and D and trimming were worked out from the DNA. The table has fewer than 150,000 clones, around three quarters seen once.

Specimen: PBMCs. The V call is TRBV5-1, the J call TRBJ2-5, with TRBD1 as a possible D gene (6 bases). This TCR came from a woman between 35 and 50 years old in good health and CMV-seropositive. The CDR3 loop is CASSPGTRPQETQYF. The CDR3 DNA reads TGCGCCAGCAGCCCCGGGACAAGGCCCCAAGAGACCCAGTACTTC. The variable domain in full, with the rest retrieved from reference TRBV5-1 and TRBJ2-5, is KAGVTQTPRYLIKTRGQQVTLSCSPISGHRSVSWYQQTPGQGLQFLFEYFSETQRNKGNFPGRFSGRQFSNSRSEMNVSTLELGDSALYLCASSPGTRPQETQYFGPGTRLLVL.